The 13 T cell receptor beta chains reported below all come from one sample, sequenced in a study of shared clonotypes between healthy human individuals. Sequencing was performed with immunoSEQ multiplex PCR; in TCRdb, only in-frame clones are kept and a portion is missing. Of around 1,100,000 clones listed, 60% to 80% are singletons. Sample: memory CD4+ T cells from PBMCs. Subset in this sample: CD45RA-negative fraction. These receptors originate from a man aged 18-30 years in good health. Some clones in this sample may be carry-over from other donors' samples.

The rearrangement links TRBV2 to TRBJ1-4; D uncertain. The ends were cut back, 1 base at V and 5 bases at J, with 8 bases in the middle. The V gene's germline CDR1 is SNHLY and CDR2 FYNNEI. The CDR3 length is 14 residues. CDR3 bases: TGTGCCAGCAGTGAAGGTAGCCGAAATGAAAAACTGTTTTTT. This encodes CASSEGSRNEKLFF.

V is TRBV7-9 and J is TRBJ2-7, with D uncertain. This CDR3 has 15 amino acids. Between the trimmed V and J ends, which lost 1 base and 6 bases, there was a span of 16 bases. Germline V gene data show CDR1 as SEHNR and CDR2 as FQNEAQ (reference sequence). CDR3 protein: CASSLGPAPAPEQYF. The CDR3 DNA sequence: TGTGCCAGCAGCTTAGGGCCAGCCCCTGCCCCCGAGCAGTACTTC.

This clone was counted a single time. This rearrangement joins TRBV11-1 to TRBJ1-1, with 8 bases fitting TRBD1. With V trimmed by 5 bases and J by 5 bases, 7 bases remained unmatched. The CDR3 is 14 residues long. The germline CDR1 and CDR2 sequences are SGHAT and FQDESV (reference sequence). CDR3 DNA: TGTGCCAGCAGCCTCAGGACAGGGTTAACTGAAGCTTTCTTT. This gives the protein CASSLRTGLTEAFF.

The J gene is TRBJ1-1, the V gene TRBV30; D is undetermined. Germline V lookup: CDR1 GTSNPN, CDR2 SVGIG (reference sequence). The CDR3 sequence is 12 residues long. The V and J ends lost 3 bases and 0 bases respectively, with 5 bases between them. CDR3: CAWRGLNTEAFF. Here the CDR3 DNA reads TGTGCCTGGAGGGGTCTGAACACTGAAGCTTTCTTT.

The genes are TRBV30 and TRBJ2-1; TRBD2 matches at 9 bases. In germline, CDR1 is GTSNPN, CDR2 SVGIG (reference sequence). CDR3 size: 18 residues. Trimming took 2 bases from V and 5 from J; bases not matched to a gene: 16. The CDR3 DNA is TGTGCCTGGAGTTACACCCCTACCCCGAGCGGGAGGAACAATGAGCAGTTCTTC. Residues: CAWSYTPTPSGRNNEQFF.

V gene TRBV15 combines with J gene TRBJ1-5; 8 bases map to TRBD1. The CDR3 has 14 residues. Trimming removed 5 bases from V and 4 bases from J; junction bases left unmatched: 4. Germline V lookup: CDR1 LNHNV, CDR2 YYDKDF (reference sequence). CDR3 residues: CATSRTGNNQPQHF. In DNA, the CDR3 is TGTGCCACCAGCCGGACAGGGAATAATCAGCCCCAGCATTTT. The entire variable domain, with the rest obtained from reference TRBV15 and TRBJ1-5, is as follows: DAMVIQNPRYQVTQFGKPVTLSCSQTLNHNVMYWYQQKSSQAPKLLFHYYDKDFNNEADTPDNFQSRRPNTSFCFLDIRSPGLGDTAMYLCATSRTGNNQPQHFGDGTRLSIL.

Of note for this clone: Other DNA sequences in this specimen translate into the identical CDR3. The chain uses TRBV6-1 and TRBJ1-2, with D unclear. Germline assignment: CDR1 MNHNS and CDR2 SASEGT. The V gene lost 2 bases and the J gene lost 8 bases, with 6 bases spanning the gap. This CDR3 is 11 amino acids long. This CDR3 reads CASSERGGYTF. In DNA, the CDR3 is TGTGCCAGCAGTGAACGGGGAGGCTACACCTTC.

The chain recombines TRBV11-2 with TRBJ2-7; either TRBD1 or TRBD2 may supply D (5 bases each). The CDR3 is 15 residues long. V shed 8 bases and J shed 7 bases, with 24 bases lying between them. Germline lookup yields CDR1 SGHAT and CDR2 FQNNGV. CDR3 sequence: CASGEAGDGVREQYF. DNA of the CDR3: TGTGCCAGCGGCGAGGCCGGGGACGGGGTGCGGGAGCAGTACTTC. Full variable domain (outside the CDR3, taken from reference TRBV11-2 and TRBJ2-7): EAGVAQSPRYKIIEKRQSVAFWCNPISGHATLYWYQQILGQGPKLLIQFQNNGVVDDSQLPKDRFSAERLKGVDSTLKIQPAKLEDSAVYLCASGEAGDGVREQYFGPGTRLTVT.

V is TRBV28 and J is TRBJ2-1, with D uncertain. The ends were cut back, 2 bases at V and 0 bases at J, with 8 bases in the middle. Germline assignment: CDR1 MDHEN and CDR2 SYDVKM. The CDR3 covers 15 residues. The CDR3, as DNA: TGTGCCAGCAGTTTACCCACGAGCTCCTACAATGAGCAGTTCTTC. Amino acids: CASSLPTSSYNEQFF.

The CDR3 protein is CASTRQIHEQYF. The CDR3 DNA reads as TGTGCCAGCACGAGACAGATCCACGAGCAGTACTTC. The V and J genes are TRBV2 and TRBJ2-7; possibly TRBD1 for D (5 bases). V was shortened by 7 bases and J by 5 bases, with 12 bases between the two germline ends. Germline loops: CDR1 SNHLY, CDR2 FYNNEI. This CDR3 has 12 residues.

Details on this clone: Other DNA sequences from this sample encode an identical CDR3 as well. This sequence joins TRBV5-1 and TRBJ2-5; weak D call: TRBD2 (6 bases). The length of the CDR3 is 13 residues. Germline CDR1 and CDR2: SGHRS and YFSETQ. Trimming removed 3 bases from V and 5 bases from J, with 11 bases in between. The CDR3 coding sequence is TGCGCCAGCAGCTCCCAAGGAGGGGAGACCCAGTACTTC. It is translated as CASSSQGGETQYF.

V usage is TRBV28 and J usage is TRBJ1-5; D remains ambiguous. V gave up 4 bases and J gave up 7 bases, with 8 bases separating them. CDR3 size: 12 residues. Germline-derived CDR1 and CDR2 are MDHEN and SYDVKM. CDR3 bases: TGTGCCAGCAGTTCCAATCAACAGCCCCAGCATTTT. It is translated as CASSSNQQPQHF.

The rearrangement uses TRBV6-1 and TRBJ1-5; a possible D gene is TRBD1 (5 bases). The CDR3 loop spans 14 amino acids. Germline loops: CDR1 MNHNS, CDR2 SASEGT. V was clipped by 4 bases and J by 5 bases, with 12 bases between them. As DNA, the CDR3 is TGTGCCAGCAGTGTCAGGGCGAGTTATCAGCCCCAGCATTTT. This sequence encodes CASSVRASYQPQHF.